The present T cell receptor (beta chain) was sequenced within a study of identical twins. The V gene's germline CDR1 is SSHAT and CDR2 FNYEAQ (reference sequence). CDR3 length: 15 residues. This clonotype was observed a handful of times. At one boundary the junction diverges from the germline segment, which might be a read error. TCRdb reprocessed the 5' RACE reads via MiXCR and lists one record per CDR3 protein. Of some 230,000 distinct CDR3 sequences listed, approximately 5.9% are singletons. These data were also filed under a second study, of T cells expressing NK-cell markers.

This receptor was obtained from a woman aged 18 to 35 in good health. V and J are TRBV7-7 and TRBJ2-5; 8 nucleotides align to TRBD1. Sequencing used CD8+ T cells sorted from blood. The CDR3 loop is CASSLGPAGGETQYF. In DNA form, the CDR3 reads TGTGCTAGCAGCTTGGGGCCCGCAGGGGGCGAGACCCAGTACTTC. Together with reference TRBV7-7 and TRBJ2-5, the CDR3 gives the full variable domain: GAGVSQSPRYKVTKRGQDVTLRCDPISSHATLYWYQQALGQGPEFLTYFNYEAQPDKSGLPSDRFSAERPEGSISTLTIQRTEQRDSAMYRCASSLGPAGGETQYFGPGTRLLVL.